Below, 14 T cell receptor beta chains from the same sample are listed, as sequenced in a study of CD8 T cells in Susac syndrome. RNA was extracted with the RNeasy kit, and a quantity of roughly 0.5 to 1 ug was reverse transcribed using random hexamers. Each CDR3 protein is one row after TCRdb ran MiXCR on the immunoSEQ multiplex PCR reads. The sample contains 75,000 or so distinct CDR3 sequences, about 94% of which appear only once. Specimen: CD8+ T cells from PBMCs. These receptors were obtained from a human donor with Susac syndrome.

The chain's CDR3 is CSVDLGEAFF. The CDR3 nucleotides read TGCAGCGTTGATCTAGGTGAAGCTTTCTTT. The chain links TRBV29-1 to TRBJ1-1; D not certain. Trimming shortened V by 3 bases and J by 7 bases, and 6 bases separated the two germline ends. The CDR3 contains 10 residues. Germline-derived CDR1 and CDR2 are SQVTM and ANQGSEA.

The CDR3 sequence: CASSYRGTEYSPLHF. Written as DNA, the CDR3 is TGTGCCAGCAGTTATCGAGGGACAGAATATTCACCCCTCCACTTT. The V gene is TRBV6-6, the J gene TRBJ1-6, with 7 bases that match TRBD1. The CDR3 spans 15 residues. Trimming removed 3 bases from V and 8 bases from J; junction bases left unmatched: 7. Germline V gene lookup returns CDR1 MNHNY and CDR2 SVGAGI (reference sequence).

For the CDR3, the DNA is TGTGCCAGCAGCTTCGTTGGACGCACCCAAGAGACCCAGTACTTC. It translates to CASSFVGRTQETQYF. This chain uses TRBV7-9 with TRBJ2-5; D remains ambiguous. Germline CDR1 and CDR2: SEHNR and FQNEAQ (reference sequence). CDR3 length: 15 amino acids. Trimming cost V 3 bases and J 1 base, with 12 bases left between them.

This clonotype showed up just once. The chain is built from TRBV3-1 and TRBJ1-2; 9 bases agree with TRBD1. The V and J ends lost 6 bases and 2 bases, in that order; junction bases with no gene match: 7. Germline assignment: CDR1 LGHDT and CDR2 YNNKEL (reference sequence). CDR3 size: 15 residues. The CDR3, as DNA: TGTGCCAGCAGTCCCAGACAGGGGGGGAACTATGGCTACACCTTC. Residues: CASSPRQGGNYGYTF.

The V gene is TRBV19, the J gene TRBJ2-7; D gene uncertain. V was shortened by 6 bases and J by 5 bases, with 11 bases between the two germline ends. Germline loops: CDR1 LNHDA, CDR2 SQIVND (reference sequence). The CDR3 totals 12 residues. The CDR3 here is CASSSAVHEQYF. DNA for the CDR3: TGTGCCAGTAGCTCGGCGGTCCACGAGCAGTACTTC.

This sequence joins TRBV7-6 and TRBJ2-2; 7 bases align to TRBD2. Germline CDR1 and CDR2: SGHVS and FNYEAQ. This CDR3 region has 15 residues. V was clipped by 3 bases and J by 5 bases; unmatched bases: 6. The CDR3 bases are TGTGCCAGCAGCTTCATGTCGGGGGGTACCGGGGAGCTGTTTTTT. Translated: CASSFMSGGTGELFF.

This clonotype was recorded a few times. The rearrangement uses TRBV7-2 and TRBJ1-1, with unresolved D. Trimming took off 3 bases at V and 1 base at J, with 0 bases between the two ends. The CDR3 has 11 amino acids. From germline, CDR1 is SGHTA and CDR2 FQGNSA. CDR3: CASSLNTEAFF. CDR3 nucleotide sequence: TGTGCCAGCAGCTTGAACACTGAAGCTTTCTTT. The variable domain in full, with the rest retrieved from reference TRBV7-2 and TRBJ1-1, is GAGVSQSPSNKVTEKGKDVELRCDPISGHTALYWYRQSLGQGLEFLIYFQGNSAPDKSGLPSDRFSAERTGGSVSTLTIQRTQQEDSAVYLCASSLNTEAFFGQGTRLTVV.

CDR3 coding DNA: TGTGCCAGCCTCCCTGACAGGGGAGCTGGTGAGCAGTTCTTC. It specifies CASLPDRGAGEQFF. The chain is built from TRBV27 and TRBJ2-1; 8 bases line up with TRBD1. V lost 8 bases and J lost 9; bases outside the gene matches: 12. CDR1 is MNHEY and CDR2 is SMNVEV in the germline V gene (reference sequence). This CDR3 has 14 amino acids.

This chain joins TRBV18 and TRBJ1-5; D is perhaps TRBD1 (6 bases). Germline CDR1 reads KGHSH; CDR2 reads LQKENI. Trimming cost V 3 bases and J 8 bases, with 14 bases left between them. This CDR3 is 14 amino acids long. The CDR3 DNA follows: TGTGCCAGCTCACCGACGGACAGATTTGAGCCCCAGCATTTT. Translation gives CASSPTDRFEPQHF. The full variable domain, completed using reference TRBV18 and TRBJ1-5, is NAGVMQNPRHLVRRRGQEARLRCSPMKGHSHVYWYRQLPEEGLKFMVYLQKENIIDESGMPKERFSAEFPKEGPSILRIQQVVRGDSAAYFCASSPTDRFEPQHFGDGTRLSIL.

The V and J genes are TRBV12-5 and TRBJ2-3; D call uncertain. Germline loops: CDR1 LGHNT, CDR2 FRNRAP. The CDR3 consists of 13 residues. V gave up 3 bases and J gave up 8 bases, with 12 bases separating them. CDR3 protein: CASGFWHDGTQYF. The DNA of the CDR3 is TGTGCTAGTGGTTTTTGGCATGACGGTACGCAGTATTTT. The whole variable domain, filled in from reference TRBV12-5 and TRBJ2-3, reads DARVTQTPRHKVTEMGQEVTMRCQPILGHNTVFWYRQTMMQGLELLAYFRNRAPLDDSGMPKDRFSAEMPDATLATLKIQPSEPRDSAVYFCASGFWHDGTQYFGPGTRLTVL.

The gene calls are TRBV4-1 and TRBJ2-7; tentative D call: TRBD2 (7 bases). Looked up from germline, CDR1 is MGHRA and CDR2 is YSYEKL. The CDR3 is 15 amino acids. Trimming took off 1 base at V and 2 bases at J, with 12 bases between the two ends. The CDR3 spells CASSQVAGAAYEQYF. For the CDR3, the DNA is TGCGCCAGCAGCCAAGTGGCGGGGGCCGCCTACGAGCAGTACTTC.

J is TRBJ2-7 and V is TRBV12-3 or TRBV12-4, with D perhaps matching TRBD2 (6 bases). Between the trimmed V and J ends, which lost 4 bases and 5 bases, there was a span of 15 bases. CDR3 length: 14 residues. The CDR3 here is CASSSAGRPNEQYF. CDR3 DNA sequence: TGTGCCAGCAGTTCCGCGGGACGACCCAACGAGCAGTACTTC.

The chain joins TRBV9 to TRBJ2-2, with a possible D match to TRBD1 (6 bases). Trimming pared 5 bases from V and 6 bases from J, leaving 11 bases between. Germline loops: CDR1 SGDLS, CDR2 YYNGEE. CDR3 size: 13 residues. The CDR3 DNA reads as TGTGCCAGCAGGAATCAGGGGCCCGGGGAGCTGTTTTTT. Its translation is CASRNQGPGELFF.

This sequence joins TRBV28 and TRBJ2-7; D call uncertain. This CDR3 contains 11 residues. Per the germline V gene, CDR1 is MDHEN and CDR2 is SYDVKM. Trimming stripped 8 bases from V and 6 bases from J, with 11 bases between. The CDR3 region has the DNA TGTGCCAGCGATGCCTGGGGCGAGCAGTACTTC. This sequence encodes CASDAWGEQYF.